Listed here are 2 T cell receptor beta chains from one sample, sequenced in a study of T-cell memory formation after mild COVID-19. TCRdb re-called the 5' RACE reads through MiXCR, storing one row per CDR3 protein. Among 300,000 to 400,000 distinct CDR3 sequences listed, 20% to 25% were seen once. Input material: PBMCs or a T cell subset sorted from them (not recorded which). Receptor source: an adult woman who had mild COVID-19 (a few samples of this study predate the infection). Cell type and time point are not known.

This clonotype was counted only a few times. The chain is built from TRBV12-3 or TRBV12-4 and TRBJ2-7; 11 bases match TRBD1. The CDR3 loop spans 16 amino acids. V was pared by 2 bases and J by 2 bases, with 5 bases of the junction left unmatched. The CDR3 here is CASSLRGQGETYEQYF. The CDR3 DNA reads as TGTGCCAGCAGTTTAAGGGGACAGGGGGAGACCTACGAGCAGTACTTC.

CDR3 protein: CASSLVAQQFF. The CDR3 coding sequence is TGTGCCAGCAGCTTGGTGGCCCAGCAGTTCTTC. This chain joins TRBV5-6 and TRBJ2-1; no clear D gene. The CDR3 spans 11 residues. CDR1 is SGHDT, CDR2 YYEEEE, per germline. V was clipped by 0 bases and J by 11 bases, with 6 bases between them.